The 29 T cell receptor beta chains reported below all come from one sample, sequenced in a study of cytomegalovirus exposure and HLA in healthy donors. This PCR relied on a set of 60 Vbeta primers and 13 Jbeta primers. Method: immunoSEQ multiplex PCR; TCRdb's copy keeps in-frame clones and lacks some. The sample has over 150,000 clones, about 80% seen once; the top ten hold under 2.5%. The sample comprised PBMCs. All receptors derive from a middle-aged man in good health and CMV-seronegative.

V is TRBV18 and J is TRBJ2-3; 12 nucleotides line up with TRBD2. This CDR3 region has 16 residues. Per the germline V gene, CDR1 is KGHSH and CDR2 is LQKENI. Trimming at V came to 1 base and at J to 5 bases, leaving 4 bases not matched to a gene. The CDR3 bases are TGTGCCAGCTCACCACTTCGGACTAGCGGGGTAGATACGCAGTATTTT. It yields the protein CASSPLRTSGVDTQYF.

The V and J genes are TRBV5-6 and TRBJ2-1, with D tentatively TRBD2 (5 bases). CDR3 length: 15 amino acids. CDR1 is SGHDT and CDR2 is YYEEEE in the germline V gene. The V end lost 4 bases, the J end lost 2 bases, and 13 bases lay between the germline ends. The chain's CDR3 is CASSLAGMPYNEQFF. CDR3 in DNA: TGTGCCAGCAGCCTAGCTGGGATGCCCTACAATGAGCAGTTCTTC.

CDR3 sequence: CASSLQLRSSGNTIYF. The DNA for the CDR3 is TGTGCCAGCAGCTTACAATTGAGGAGCTCTGGAAACACCATATATTTT. The V gene is TRBV11-2, the J gene TRBJ1-3, with no clear D. Trimming took 2 bases from V and 0 from J, leaving 11 bases between them. In germline, CDR1 is SGHAT, CDR2 FQNNGV. There are 16 residues in the CDR3.

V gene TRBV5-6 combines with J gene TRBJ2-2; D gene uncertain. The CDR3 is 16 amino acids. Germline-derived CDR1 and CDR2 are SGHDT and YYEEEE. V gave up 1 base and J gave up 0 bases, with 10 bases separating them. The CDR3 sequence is CASSLRVWSNTGELFF. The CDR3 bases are TGTGCCAGCAGCTTGAGAGTTTGGTCGAACACCGGGGAGCTGTTTTTT.

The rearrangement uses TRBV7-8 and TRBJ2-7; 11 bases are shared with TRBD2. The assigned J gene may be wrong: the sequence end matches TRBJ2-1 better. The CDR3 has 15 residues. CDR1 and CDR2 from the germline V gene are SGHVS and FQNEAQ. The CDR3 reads CASSSGLAVYNEQFF. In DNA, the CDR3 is TGTGCCAGCAGCTCGGGACTAGCGGTTTACAATGAGCAGTTCTTC.

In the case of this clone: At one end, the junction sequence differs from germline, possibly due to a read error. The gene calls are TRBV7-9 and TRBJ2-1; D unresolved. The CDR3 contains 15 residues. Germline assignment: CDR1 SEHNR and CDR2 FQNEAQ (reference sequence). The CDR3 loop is CSSSLTSRSYNEQFF. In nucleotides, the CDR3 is TGTTCCAGCAGCCTAACGTCCCGCTCCTACAATGAGCAGTTCTTC.

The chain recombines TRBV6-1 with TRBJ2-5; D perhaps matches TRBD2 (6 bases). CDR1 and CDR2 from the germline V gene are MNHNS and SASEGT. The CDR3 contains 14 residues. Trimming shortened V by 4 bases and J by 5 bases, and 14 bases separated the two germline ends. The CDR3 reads CASSGGGARETQYF. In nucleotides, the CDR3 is TGTGCCAGCAGTGGAGGAGGGGCGAGGGAGACCCAGTACTTC.

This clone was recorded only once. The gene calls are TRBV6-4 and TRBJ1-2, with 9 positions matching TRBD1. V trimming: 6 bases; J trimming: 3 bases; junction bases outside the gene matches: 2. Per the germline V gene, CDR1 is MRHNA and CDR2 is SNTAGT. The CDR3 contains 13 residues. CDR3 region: CASRTGGDYGYTF. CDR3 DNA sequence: TGTGCCAGCAGGACAGGGGGAGACTATGGCTACACCTTC.

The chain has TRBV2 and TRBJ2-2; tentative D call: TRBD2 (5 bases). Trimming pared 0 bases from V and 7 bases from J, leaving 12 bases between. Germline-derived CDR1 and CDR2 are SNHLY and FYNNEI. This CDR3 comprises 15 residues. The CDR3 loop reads CASSEARRVSGELFF. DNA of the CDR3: TGTGCCAGCAGTGAAGCCCGGCGGGTCAGCGGGGAGCTGTTTTTT.

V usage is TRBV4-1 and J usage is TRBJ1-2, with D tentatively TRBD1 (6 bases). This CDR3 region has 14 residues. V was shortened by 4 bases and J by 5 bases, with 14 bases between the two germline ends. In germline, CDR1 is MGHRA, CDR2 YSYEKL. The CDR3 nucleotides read TGCGCCAGCAGCCGAGAAGGGGGGGGGTATGGCTACACCTTC. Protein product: CASSREGGGYGYTF.

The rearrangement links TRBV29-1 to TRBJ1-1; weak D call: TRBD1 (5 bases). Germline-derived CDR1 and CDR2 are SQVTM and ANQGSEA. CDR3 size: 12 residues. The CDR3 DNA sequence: TGCATGGCATACTTCGGGGGCACTGAAGCTTTCTTT. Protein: CMAYFGGTEAFF.

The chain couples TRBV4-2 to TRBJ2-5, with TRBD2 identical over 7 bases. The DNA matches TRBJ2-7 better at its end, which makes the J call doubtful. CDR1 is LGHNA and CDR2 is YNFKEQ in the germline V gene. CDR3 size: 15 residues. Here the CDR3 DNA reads TGTGCCAGCAGCCAATCAGCTCGGGAGGACTACGAGCAGTACTTC. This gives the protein CASSQSAREDYEQYF.

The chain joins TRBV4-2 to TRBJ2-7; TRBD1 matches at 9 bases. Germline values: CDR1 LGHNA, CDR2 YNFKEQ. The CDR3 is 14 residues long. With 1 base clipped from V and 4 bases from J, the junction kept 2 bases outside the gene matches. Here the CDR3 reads CASSQGDRDYEQYF. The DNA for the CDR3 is TGTGCCAGCAGCCAAGGGGACAGGGATTACGAGCAGTACTTC.

CDR3 in DNA: TGTGCCAGCAGCCGCCGGGACAGCTACGATGAAGCTTTCTTT. The encoded protein is CASSRRDSYDEAFF. This chain links TRBV14 with TRBJ1-1, with 7 bases matching TRBD1. V lost 4 bases and J lost 7; bases outside the gene matches: 9. Germline V lookup: CDR1 SGHDN, CDR2 FVKESK. The length of the CDR3 is 14 residues.

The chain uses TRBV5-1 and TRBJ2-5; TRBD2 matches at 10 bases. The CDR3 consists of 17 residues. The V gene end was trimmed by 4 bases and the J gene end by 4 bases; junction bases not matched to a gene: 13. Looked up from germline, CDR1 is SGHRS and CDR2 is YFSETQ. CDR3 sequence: CASSRELAGEGRETQYF. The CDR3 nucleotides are TGCGCCAGCAGCCGGGAGCTAGCGGGAGAAGGGCGAGAGACCCAGTACTTC.

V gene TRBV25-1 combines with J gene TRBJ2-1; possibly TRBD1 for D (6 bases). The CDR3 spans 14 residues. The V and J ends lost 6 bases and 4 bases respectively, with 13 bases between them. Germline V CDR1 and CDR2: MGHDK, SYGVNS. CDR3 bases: TGTGCCAGCAGAGCAACAGGGCCTTACAATGAGCAGTTCTTC. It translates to CASRATGPYNEQFF. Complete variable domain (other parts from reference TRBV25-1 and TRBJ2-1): EADIYQTPRYLVIGTGKKITLECSQTMGHDKMYWYQQDPGMELHLIHYSYGVNSTEKGDLSSESTVSRIRTEHFPLTLESARPSHTSQYLCASRATGPYNEQFFGPGTRLTVL.

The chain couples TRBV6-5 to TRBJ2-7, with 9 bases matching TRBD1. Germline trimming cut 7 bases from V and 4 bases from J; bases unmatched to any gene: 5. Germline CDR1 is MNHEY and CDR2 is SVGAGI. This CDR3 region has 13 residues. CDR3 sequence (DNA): TGTGCCAGCACGGGACAGGGAGGGTACGAGCAGTACTTC. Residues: CASTGQGGYEQYF.

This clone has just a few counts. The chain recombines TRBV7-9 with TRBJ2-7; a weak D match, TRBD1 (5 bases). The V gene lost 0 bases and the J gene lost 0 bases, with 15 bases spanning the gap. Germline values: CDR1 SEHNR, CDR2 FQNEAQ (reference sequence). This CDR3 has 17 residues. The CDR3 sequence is CASSLALSGFGSYEQYF. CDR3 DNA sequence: TGTGCCAGCAGCTTAGCTCTGTCAGGGTTCGGCTCCTACGAGCAGTACTTC.

The DNA of the CDR3 is TGTGCTAGTGCCGACTCGACAGGGCTCAACGAGCAGTACTTC. It translates to CASADSTGLNEQYF. The chain recombines TRBV12-5 with TRBJ2-7; 7 bases map to TRBD1. Per the germline V gene, CDR1 is LGHNT and CDR2 is FRNRAP. Trimming cost V 7 bases and J 5 bases; bases outside gene matches: 11. The CDR3 consists of 14 residues.

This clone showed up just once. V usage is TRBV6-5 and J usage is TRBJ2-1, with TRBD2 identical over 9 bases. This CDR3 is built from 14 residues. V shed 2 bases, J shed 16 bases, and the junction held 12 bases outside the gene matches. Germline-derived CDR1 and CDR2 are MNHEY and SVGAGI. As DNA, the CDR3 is TGTGCCAGCAGTTACGGGCGGGAGGGCCGATCTCTCTTCTTC. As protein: CASSYGREGRSLFF.

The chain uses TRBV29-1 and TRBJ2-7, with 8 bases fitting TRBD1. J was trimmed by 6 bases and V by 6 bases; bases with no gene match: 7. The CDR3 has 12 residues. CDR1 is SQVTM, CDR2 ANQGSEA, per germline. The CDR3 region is CSVGQGASEQYF. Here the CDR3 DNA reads TGCAGCGTCGGACAGGGAGCGTCCGAGCAGTACTTC.

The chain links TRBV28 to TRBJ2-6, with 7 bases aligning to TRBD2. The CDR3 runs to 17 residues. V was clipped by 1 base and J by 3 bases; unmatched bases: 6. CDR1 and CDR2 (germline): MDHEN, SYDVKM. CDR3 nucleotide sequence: TGTGCCAGCAGTTTATCTCTCGGCGGGAGTGGGGCCAACGTCCTGACTTTC. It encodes CASSLSLGGSGANVLTF.

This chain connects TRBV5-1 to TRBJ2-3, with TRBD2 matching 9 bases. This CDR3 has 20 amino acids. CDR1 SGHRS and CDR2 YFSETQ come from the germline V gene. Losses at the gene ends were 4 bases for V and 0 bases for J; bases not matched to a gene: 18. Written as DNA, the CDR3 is TGCGCCAGCAGCGATCGACAGGGAGGGGGCGGGAGGGGAAGCACAGATACGCAGTATTTT. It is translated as CASSDRQGGGGRGSTDTQYF.

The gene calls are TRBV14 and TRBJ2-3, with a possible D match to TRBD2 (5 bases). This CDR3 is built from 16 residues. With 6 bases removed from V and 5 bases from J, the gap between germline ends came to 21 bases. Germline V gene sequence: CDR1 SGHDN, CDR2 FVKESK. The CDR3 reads CASSLSWTGAGDTQYF. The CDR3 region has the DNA TGTGCCAGCAGTCTAAGCTGGACGGGCGCGGGAGATACGCAGTATTTT.

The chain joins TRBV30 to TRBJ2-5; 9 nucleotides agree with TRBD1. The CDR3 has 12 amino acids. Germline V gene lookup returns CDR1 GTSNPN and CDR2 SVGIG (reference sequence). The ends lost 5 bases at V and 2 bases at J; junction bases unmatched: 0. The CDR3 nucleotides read TGTGCCTGGGACAGGGGGCAAGAGACCCAGTACTTC. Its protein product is CAWDRGQETQYF.

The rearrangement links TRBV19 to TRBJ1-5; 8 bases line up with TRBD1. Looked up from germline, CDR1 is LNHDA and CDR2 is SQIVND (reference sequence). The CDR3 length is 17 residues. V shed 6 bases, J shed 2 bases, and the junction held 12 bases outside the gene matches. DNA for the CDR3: TGTGCCAGTAGCGTAACCATTCAGGGACAGGGCAATCAGCCCCAGCATTTT. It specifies CASSVTIQGQGNQPQHF.

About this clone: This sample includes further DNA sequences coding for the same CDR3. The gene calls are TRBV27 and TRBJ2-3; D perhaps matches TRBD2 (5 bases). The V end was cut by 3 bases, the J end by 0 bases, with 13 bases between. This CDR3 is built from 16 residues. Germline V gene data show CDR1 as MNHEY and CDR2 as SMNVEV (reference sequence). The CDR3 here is CASSFRGWASTDTQYF. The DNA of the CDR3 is TGTGCCAGCAGTTTCCGAGGGTGGGCCAGCACAGATACGCAGTATTTT.

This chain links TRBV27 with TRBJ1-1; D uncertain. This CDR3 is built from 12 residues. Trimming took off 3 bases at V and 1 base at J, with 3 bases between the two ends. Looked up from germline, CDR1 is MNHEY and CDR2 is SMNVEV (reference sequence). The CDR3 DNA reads TGTGCCAGCAGTTTCGGGAACACTGAAGCTTTCTTT. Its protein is CASSFGNTEAFF.

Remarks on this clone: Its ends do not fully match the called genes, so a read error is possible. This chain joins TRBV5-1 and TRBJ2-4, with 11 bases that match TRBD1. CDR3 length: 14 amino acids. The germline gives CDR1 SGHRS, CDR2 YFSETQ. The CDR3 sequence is CASSYGTGGNSQYF. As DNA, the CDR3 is TGCGCCAGCAGCTATGGGACAGGGGGAAACAGTCAGTACTTC. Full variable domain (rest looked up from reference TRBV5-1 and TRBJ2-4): KAGVTQTPRYLIKTRGQQVTLSCSPISGHRSVSWYQQTPGQGLQFLFEYFSETQRNKGNFPGRFSGRQFSNSRSEMNVSTLELGDSALYLCASSYGTGGNSQYFGAGTRLSVL.